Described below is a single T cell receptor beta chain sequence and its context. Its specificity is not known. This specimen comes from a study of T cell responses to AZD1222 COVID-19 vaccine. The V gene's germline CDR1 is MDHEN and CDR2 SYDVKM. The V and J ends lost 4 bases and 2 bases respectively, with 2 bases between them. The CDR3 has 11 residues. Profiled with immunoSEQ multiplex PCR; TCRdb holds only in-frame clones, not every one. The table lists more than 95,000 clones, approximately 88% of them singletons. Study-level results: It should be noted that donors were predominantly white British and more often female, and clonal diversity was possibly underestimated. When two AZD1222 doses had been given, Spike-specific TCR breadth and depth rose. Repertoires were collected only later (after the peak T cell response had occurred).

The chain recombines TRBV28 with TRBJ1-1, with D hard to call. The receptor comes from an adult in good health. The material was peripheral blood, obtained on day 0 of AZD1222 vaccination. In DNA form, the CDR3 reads TGTGCCAGCAGTTCAAACACTGAAGCTTTCTTT. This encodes CASSSNTEAFF. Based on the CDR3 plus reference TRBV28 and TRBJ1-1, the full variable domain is DVKVTQSSRYLVKRTGEKVFLECVQDMDHENMFWYRQDPGLGLRLIYFSYDVKMKEKGDIPEGYSVSREKKERFSLILESASTNQTSMYLCASSSNTEAFFGQGTRLTVV.